The present TCR beta chain was sequenced within a study of T cells in Graves' hyperthyroidism and ophthalmopathy. Study-level results: In blood, most of the thyroid clonotypes expanded above 0.001 were also present.

With respect to this clonotype: Its antigen is not identified.

RNA transcripts gave rise to amplified TCR beta CDR3 regions. In the first-round RT-PCR of the TCR CDR3, the HTBI primer set was used. TCRdb ran MiXCR on the multiplex PCR reads and lists one entry per CDR3 protein. The data contain about 530,000 distinct CDR3 sequences, 15% to 20% of them singletons. This CDR3 spans 14 amino acids. The V end lost 5 bases, the J end lost 0 bases, and 9 bases lay between the germline ends. Looked up from germline, CDR1 is SGHRS and CDR2 is YFSETQ. The receptor was isolated from a woman aged 18-29 years with Graves' ophthalmopathy. The sample taken for sequencing was blood. The genes are TRBV5-1 and TRBJ1-3; weak D call: TRBD1 (6 bases). CDR3 in amino acids: CASSEGDSGNTIYF. CDR3 sequence (DNA): TGCGCCAGCAGTGAGGGGGACTCTGGAAACACCATATATTTT.